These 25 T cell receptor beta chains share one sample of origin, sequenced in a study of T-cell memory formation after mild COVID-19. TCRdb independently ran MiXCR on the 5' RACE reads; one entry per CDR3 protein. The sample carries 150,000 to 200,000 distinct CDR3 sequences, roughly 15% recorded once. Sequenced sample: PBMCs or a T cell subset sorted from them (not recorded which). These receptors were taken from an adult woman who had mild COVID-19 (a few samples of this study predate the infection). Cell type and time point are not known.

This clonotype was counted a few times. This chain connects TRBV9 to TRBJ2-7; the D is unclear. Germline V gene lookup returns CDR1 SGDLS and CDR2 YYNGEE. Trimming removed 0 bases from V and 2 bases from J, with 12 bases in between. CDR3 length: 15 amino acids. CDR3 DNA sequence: TGTGCCAGCAGCGTAGATGATGATATGCCCTACGAGCAGTACTTC. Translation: CASSVDDDMPYEQYF.

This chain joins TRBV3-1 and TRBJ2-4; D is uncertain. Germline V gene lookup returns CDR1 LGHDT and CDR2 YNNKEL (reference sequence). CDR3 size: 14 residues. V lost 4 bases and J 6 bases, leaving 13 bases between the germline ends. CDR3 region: CASSPPGMSNIQYF. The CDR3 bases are TGTGCCAGCAGCCCCCCAGGAATGTCAAACATTCAGTACTTC.

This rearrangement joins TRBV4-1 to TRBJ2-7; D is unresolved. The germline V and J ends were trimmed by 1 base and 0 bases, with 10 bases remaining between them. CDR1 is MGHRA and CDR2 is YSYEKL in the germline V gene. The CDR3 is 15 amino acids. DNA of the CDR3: TGCGCCAGCAGCCAAGGGGAAGGGCCCTCCTACGAGCAGTACTTC. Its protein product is CASSQGEGPSYEQYF.

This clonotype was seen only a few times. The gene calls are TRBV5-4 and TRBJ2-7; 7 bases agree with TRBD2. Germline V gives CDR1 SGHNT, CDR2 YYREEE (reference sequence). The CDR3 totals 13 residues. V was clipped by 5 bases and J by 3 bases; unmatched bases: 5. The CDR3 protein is CASRSGTNYEQYF. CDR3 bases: TGTGCCAGCAGGTCCGGGACTAACTACGAGCAGTACTTC.

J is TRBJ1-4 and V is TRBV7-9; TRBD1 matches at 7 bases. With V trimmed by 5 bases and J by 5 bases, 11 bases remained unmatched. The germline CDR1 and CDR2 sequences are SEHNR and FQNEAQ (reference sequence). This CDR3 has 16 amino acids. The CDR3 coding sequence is TGTGCCAGCAGCCACCCCCTGGGACAGATAAATGAAAAACTGTTTTTT. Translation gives CASSHPLGQINEKLFF.

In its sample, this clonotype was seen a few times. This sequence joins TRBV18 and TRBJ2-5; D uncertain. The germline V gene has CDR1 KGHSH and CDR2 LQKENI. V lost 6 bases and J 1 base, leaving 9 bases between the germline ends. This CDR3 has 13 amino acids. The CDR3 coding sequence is TGTGCCAGCTCCCCTGGATTCCAAGAGACCCAGTACTTC. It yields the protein CASSPGFQETQYF.

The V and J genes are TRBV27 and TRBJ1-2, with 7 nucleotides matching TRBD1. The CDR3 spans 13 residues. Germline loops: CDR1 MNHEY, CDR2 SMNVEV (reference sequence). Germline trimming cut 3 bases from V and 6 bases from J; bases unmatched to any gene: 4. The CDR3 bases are TGTGCCAGCAGTTTCCTCGACAGGGATGGCTACACCTTC. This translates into CASSFLDRDGYTF.

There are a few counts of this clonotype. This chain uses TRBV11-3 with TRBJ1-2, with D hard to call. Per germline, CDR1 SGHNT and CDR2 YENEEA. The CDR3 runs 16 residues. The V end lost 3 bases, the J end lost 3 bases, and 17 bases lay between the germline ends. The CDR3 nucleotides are TGTGCCAGCAGCTTTTATCCGCGGCGCCTGGACTATGGCTACACCTTC. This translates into CASSFYPRRLDYGYTF. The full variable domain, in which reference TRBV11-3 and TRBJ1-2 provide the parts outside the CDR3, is EAGVVQSPRYKIIEKKQPVAFWCNPISGHNTLYWYLQNLGQGPELLIRYENEEAVDDSQLPKDRFSAERLKGVDSTLKIQPAELGDSAVYLCASSFYPRRLDYGYTFGSGTRLTVV.

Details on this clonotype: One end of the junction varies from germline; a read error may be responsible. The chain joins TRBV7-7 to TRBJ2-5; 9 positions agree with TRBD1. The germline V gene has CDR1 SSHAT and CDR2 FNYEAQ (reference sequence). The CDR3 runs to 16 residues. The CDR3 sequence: CASSLVSGTGRETQYF. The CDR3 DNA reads TGTGCTAGCAGCTTAGTGTCCGGGACAGGGAGAGAGACCCAGTACTTC.

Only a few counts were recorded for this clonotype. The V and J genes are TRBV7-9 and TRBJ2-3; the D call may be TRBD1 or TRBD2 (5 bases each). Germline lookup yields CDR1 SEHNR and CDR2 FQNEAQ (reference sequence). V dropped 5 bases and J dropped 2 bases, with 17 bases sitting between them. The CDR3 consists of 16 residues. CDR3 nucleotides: TGTGCCAGCAGCGCTAGGGACGGTCGCAACACAGATACGCAGTATTTT. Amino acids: CASSARDGRNTDTQYF.

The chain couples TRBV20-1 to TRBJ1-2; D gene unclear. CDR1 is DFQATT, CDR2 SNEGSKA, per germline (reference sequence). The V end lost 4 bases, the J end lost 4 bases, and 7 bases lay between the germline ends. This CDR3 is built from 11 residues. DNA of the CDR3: TGCAGTGCTAACGCCGGCTATGGCTACACCTTC. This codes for CSANAGYGYTF.

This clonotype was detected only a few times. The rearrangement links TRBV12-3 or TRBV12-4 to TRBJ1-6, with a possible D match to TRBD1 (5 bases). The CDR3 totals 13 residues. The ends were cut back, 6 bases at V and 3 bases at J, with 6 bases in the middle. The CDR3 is CASRTDYNSPLHF. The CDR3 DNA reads TGTGCCAGCAGGACAGACTATAATTCACCCCTCCACTTT.

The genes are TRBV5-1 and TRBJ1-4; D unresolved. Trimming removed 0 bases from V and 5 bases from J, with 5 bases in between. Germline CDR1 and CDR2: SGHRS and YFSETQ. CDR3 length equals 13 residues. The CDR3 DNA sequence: TGCGCCAGCAGCTTGGTGGCGAATGAAAAACTGTTTTTT. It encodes CASSLVANEKLFF.

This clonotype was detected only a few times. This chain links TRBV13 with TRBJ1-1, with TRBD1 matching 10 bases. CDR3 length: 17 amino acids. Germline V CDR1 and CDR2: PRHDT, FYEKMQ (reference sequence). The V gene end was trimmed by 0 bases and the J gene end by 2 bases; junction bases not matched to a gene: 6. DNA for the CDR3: TGTGCCAGCAGCTTAGGCCCTCGACAGGGGGCTAACACTGAAGCTTTCTTT. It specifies CASSLGPRQGANTEAFF.

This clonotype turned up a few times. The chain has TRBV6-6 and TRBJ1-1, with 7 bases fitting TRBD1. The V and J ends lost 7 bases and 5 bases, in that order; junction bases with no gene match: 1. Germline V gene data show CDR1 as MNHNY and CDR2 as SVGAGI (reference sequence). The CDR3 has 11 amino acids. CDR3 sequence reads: CASKQGTEAFF. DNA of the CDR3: TGTGCCAGCAAACAGGGGACTGAAGCTTTCTTT.

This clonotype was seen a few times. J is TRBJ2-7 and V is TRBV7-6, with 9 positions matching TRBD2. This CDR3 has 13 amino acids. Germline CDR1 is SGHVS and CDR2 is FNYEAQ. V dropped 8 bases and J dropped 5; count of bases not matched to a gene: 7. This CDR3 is CASGLAMSHEQYF. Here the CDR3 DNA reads TGTGCCAGCGGACTAGCGATGTCCCACGAGCAGTACTTC.

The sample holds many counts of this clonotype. CDR3 loop: CASSLDQGETQYF. In nucleotides, the CDR3 is TGTGCCAGCAGCCTGGACCAGGGAGAGACCCAGTACTTC. This sequence joins TRBV7-6 and TRBJ2-5, with D perhaps TRBD1 (5 bases). This CDR3 spans 13 amino acids. CDR1 is SGHVS and CDR2 is FNYEAQ in the germline V gene. V lost 5 bases and J lost 4, with 11 bases in between.

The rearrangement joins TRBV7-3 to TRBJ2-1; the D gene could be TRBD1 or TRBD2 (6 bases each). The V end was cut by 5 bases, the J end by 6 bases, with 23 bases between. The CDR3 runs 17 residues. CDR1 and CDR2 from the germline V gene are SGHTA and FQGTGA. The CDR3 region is CASSLLGGTGPGNEQFF. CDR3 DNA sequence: TGTGCCAGCAGCCTTCTGGGGGGTACAGGGCCGGGCAATGAGCAGTTCTTC.

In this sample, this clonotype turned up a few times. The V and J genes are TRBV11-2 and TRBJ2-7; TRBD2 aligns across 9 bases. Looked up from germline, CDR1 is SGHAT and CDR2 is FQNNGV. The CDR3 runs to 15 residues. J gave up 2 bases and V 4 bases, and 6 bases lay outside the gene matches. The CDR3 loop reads CASSSSGTSTYEQYF. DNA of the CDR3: TGTGCCAGCAGCTCCTCCGGGACTAGCACCTACGAGCAGTACTTC.

The CDR3 here is CASSLLTERSSYNEQFF. The CDR3 DNA follows: TGTGCCAGCAGTTTGTTGACCGAACGTAGCTCCTACAATGAGCAGTTCTTC. The genes are TRBV27 and TRBJ2-1; D call uncertain. The length of the CDR3 is 17 residues. Trimming left V 3 bases short and J 0 bases short, with 15 bases between. The germline CDR1 and CDR2 sequences are MNHEY and SMNVEV (reference sequence).

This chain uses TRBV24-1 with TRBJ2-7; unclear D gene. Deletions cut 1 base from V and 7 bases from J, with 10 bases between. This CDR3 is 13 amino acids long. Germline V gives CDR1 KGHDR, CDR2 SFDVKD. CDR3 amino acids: CATSDLPFQEQYF. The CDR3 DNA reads TGTGCCACCAGTGATTTACCGTTTCAAGAGCAGTACTTC.

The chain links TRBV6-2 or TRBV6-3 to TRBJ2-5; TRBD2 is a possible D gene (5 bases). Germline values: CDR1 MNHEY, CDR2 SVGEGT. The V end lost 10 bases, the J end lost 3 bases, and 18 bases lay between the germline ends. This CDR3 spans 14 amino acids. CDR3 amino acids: CATRPSFLEETQYF. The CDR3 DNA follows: TGTGCCACCCGCCCTAGCTTCCTGGAAGAGACCCAGTACTTC.

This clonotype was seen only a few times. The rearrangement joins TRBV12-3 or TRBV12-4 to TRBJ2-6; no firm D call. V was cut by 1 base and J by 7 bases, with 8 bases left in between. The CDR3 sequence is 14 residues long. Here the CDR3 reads CASSLVDRANVLTF. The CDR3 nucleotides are TGTGCCAGCAGTTTAGTAGACCGAGCCAACGTCCTGACTTTC.

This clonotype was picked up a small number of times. The CDR3 sequence: CASSPQRGGDTQYF. CDR3 coding DNA: TGTGCCAGCAGTCCCCAAAGGGGAGGGGATACGCAGTATTTT. The rearrangement joins TRBV7-3 to TRBJ2-3; 7 bases are shared with TRBD2. Germline lookup yields CDR1 SGHTA and CDR2 FQGTGA. CDR3 length: 14 residues. Trimming took 6 bases from V and 6 from J; bases not matched to a gene: 9.

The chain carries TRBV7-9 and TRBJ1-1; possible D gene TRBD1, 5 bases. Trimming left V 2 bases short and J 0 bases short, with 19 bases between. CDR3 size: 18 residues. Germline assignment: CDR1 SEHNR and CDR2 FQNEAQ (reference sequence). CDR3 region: CASSLSPGAGRLNTEAFF. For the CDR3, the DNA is TGTGCCAGCAGCTTATCACCTGGGGCAGGGCGATTGAACACTGAAGCTTTCTTT.